This T cell receptor beta chain was profiled in a study of identical twins. General study points: Monozygotic twins shared more out-of-frame TCR alpha than recombination models predicted. Excess low generation probability was seen in twin-shared out-of-frame alpha sequences.

Of note for this clonotype: Its antigen is unidentified.

Via MiXCR, TCRdb re-called the 5' RACE reads, giving one row per CDR3 protein. The profile covers 240,000 or so distinct CDR3 sequences, with roughly an eighth appearing a single time and under 4.5% taken by the ten largest. Trimming cost V 6 bases and J 2 bases, with 18 bases left between them. Germline CDR1 reads DFQATT; CDR2 reads SNEGSKA (reference sequence). This CDR3 comprises 15 residues. A further study also used this sample, focusing on yellow fever vaccine responses in identical twins.

This receptor was taken from a woman aged 18-30 years in good health. Specimen: memory (CD45RO+) T cells sorted from blood. The gene calls are TRBV20-1 and TRBJ2-3; possibly TRBD2 for D (7 bases). CDR3 coding DNA: TGCAGTGCCCGCGTTGGCCGGGGGGCCACAGATACGCAGTATTTT. Protein sequence: CSARVGRGATDTQYF.